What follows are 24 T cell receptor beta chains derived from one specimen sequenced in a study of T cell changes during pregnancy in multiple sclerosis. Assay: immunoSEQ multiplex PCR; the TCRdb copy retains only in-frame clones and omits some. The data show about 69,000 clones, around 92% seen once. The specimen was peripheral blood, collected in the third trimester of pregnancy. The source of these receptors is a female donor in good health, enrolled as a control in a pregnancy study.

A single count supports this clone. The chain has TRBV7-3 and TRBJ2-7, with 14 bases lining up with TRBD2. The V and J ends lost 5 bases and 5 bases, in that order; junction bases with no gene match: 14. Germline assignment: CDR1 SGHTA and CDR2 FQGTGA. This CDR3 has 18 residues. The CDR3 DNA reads TGTGCCAGCAGCCCGGAGGGGACTAGCGGGAGAAAAATCGACGAGCAGTACTTC. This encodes CASSPEGTSGRKIDEQYF.

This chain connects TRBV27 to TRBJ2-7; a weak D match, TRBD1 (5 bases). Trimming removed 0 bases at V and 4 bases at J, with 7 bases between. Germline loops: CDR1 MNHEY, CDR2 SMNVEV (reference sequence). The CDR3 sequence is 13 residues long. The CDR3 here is CASSLSGDYEQYF. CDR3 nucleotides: TGTGCCAGCAGTTTATCAGGGGATTACGAGCAGTACTTC.

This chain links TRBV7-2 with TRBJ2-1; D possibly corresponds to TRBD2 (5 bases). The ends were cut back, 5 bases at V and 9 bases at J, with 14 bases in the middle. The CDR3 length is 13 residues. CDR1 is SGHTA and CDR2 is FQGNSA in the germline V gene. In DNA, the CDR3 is TGTGCCAGCAGCCCGAACCCCAGCGGTGAGCAGTTCTTC. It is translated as CASSPNPSGEQFF.

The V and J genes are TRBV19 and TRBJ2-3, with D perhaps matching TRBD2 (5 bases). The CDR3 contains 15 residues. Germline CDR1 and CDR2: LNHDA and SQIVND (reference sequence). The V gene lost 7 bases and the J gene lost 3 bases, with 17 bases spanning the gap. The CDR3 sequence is CASTLYGEITDTQYF. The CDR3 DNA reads TGTGCCAGTACCCTATACGGGGAGATAACAGATACGCAGTATTTT.

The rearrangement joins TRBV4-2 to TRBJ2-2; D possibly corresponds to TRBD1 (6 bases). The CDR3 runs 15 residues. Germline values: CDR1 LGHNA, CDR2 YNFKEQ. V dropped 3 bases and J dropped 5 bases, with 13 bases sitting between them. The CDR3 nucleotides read TGTGCCAGCAGCCAGACCGTGGGGGCGACCGGGGAGCTGTTTTTT. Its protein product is CASSQTVGATGELFF.

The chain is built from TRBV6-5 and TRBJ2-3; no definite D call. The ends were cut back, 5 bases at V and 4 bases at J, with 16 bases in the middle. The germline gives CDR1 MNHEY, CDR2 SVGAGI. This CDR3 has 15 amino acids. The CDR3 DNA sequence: TGTGCCAGCAGTCTCCAATCCGGTTACTCAGATACGCAGTATTTT. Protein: CASSLQSGYSDTQYF.

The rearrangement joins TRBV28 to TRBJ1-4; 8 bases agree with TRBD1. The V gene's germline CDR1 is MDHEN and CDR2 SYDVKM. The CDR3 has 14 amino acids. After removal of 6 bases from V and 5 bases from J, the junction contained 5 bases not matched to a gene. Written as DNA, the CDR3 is TGTGCCAGCAGCTATACAGGGGGAAATGAAAAACTGTTTTTT. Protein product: CASSYTGGNEKLFF.

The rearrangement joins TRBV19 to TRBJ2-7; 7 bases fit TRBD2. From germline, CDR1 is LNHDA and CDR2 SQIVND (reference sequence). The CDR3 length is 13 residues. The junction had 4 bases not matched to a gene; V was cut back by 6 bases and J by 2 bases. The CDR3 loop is CASRRLAAYEQYF. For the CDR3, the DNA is TGTGCCAGTAGGCGGCTAGCGGCCTACGAGCAGTACTTC.

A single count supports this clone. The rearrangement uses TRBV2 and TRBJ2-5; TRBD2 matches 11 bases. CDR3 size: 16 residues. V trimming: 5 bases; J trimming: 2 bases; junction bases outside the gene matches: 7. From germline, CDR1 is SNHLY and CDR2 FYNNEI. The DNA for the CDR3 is TGTGCCAGCAGTACTCCTCTAGCGGGGGGACAAGAGACCCAGTACTTC. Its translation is CASSTPLAGGQETQYF.

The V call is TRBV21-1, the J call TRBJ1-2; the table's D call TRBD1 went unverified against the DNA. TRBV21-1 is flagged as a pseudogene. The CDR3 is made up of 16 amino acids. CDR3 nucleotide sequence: TGTGCCAGCAGCAAAAGGGGGACACGGGGTCGGCCTCACTACACCTTC. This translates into CASSKRGTRGRPHYTF.

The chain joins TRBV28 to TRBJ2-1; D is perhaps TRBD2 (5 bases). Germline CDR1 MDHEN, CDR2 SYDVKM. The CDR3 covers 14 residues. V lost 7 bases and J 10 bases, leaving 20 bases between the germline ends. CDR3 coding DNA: TGTGCCAGCACATCCGAGCTGCGGGTTTGGGAGCAGTTCTTC. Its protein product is CASTSELRVWEQFF.

This CDR3 reads CASSRTSGGPLTQYF. The CDR3 DNA sequence: TGTGCCAGTAGTAGGACTAGCGGGGGGCCCCTTACGCAGTATTTT. The gene calls are TRBV19 and TRBJ2-3; 14 bases align to TRBD2. The junction had 5 bases not matched to a gene; V was cut back by 4 bases and J by 8 bases. The CDR3 contains 15 residues. Per germline, CDR1 LNHDA and CDR2 SQIVND (reference sequence).

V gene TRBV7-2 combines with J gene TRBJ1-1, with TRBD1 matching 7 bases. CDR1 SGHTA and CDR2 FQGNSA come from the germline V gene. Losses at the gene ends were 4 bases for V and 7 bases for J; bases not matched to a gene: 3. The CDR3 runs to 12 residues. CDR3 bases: TGTGCCAGCAGCTCATACAGGGGTGAAGCTTTCTTT. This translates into CASSSYRGEAFF. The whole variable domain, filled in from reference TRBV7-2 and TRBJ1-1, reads GAGVSQSPSNKVTEKGKDVELRCDPISGHTALYWYRQSLGQGLEFLIYFQGNSAPDKSGLPSDRFSAERTGGSVSTLTIQRTQQEDSAVYLCASSSYRGEAFFGQGTRLTVV.

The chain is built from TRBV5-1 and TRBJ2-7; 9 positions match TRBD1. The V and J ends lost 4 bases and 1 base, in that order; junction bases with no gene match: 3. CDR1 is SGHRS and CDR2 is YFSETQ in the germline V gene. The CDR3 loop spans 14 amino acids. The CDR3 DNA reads TGCGCCAGCAGCCGGACAGGGGCATCCTACGAGCAGTACTTC. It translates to CASSRTGASYEQYF.

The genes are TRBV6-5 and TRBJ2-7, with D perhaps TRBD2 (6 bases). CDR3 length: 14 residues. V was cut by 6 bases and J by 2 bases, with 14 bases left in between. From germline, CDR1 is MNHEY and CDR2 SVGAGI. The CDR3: CASRTSGPPYEQYF. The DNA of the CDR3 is TGTGCCAGCAGAACCAGCGGGCCCCCCTACGAGCAGTACTTC.

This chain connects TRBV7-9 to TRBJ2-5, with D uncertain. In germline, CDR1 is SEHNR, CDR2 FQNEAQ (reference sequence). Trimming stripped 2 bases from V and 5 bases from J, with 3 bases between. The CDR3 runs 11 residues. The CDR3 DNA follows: TGTGCCAGCAGCTTATCGGAGACCCAGTACTTC. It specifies CASSLSETQYF.

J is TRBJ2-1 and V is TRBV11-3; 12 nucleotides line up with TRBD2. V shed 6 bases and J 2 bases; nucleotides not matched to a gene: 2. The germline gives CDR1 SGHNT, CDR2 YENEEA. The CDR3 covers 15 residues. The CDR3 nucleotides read TGTGCCAGCAGGCCTAGCGGGAGGGCCTACAATGAGCAGTTCTTC. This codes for CASRPSGRAYNEQFF.

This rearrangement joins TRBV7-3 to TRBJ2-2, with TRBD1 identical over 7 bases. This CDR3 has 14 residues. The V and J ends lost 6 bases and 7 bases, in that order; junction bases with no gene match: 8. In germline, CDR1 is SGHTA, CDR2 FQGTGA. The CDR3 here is CASRRTGVGGELFF. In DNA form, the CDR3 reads TGTGCCAGCAGACGAACAGGGGTCGGCGGGGAGCTGTTTTTT.

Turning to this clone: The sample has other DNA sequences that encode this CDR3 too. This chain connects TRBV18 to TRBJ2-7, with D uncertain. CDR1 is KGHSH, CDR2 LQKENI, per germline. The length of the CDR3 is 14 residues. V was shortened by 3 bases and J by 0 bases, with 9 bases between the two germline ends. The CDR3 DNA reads TGTGCCAGCTCACCCCAAAGGAGCTCCTACGAGCAGTACTTC. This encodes CASSPQRSSYEQYF.

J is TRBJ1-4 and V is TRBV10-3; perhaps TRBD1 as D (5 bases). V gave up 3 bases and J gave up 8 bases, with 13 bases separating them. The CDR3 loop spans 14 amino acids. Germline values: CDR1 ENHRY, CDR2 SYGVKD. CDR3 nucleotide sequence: TGTGCCATCAGTGAAATTCAGGGTCGGGAAAAACTGTTTTTT. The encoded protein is CAISEIQGREKLFF.

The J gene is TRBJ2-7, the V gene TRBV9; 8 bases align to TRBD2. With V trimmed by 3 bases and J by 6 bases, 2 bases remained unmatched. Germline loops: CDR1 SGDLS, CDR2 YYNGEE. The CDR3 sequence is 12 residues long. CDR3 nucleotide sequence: TGTGCCAGCAGCGCGGGGGGGGCCGAGCAGTACTTC. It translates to CASSAGGAEQYF.

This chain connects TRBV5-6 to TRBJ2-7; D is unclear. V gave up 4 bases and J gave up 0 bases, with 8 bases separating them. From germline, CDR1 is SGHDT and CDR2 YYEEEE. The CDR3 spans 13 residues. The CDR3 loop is CASSPESSYEQYF. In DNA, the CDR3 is TGTGCCAGCAGCCCGGAGAGCTCCTACGAGCAGTACTTC. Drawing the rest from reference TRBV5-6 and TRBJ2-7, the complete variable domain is DAGVTQSPTHLIKTRGQQVTLRCSPKSGHDTVSWYQQALGQGPQFIFQYYEEEERQRGNFPDRFSGHQFPNYSSELNVNALLLGDSALYLCASSPESSYEQYFGPGTRLTVT.

The CDR3 loop reads CASSRDRPNTGELFF. CDR3 DNA sequence: TGTGCCAGCAGCCGGGACAGACCGAACACCGGGGAGCTGTTTTTT. J is TRBJ2-2 and V is TRBV14, with 7 bases identical to TRBD1. The V gene's germline CDR1 is SGHDN and CDR2 FVKESK. The ends lost 4 bases at V and 0 bases at J; junction bases unmatched: 2. This CDR3 has 15 amino acids.

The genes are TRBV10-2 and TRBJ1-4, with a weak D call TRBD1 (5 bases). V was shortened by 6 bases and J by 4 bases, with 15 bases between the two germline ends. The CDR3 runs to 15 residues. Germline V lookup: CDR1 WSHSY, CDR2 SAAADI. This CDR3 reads CASRPGGSSNEKLFF. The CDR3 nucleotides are TGCGCCAGCAGGCCGGGGGGGTCAAGTAATGAAAAACTGTTTTTT.